A selection of T cell receptor beta chains follows, all from one sample in a study of blood T cell repertoires in COVID-19. The data were produced by immunoSEQ multiplex PCR, yet TCRdb's version contains in-frame clones alone and is incomplete. The sample contains around 380,000 clones, roughly 86% of which appear only once. Material for sequencing was peripheral blood. The source is a human donor with acute or convalescent COVID-19. The donor label of this sample is uncertain. Both conserved end residues are part of each CDR3. Each record gives: CDR3 DNA, CDR3 protein, clone size, V gene, J gene, D gene. D genes are given only for firm matches. Clone size is given for some rows only: seen once, a few or many times, or a class if the clone is expanded.

TGTGCCAGCAGTGAGACAGGCAGCTATGGCTACACCTTC	CASSETGSYGYTF	NA	TRBV6-4	TRBJ1-2	NA
TGTGCCAGCAGCCACCAGGGGAGCCGCAATGAGCAGTTCTTC	CASSHQGSRNEQFF	NA	TRBV3-1/TRBV3-2	TRBJ2-1	NA
TGTGCCAGCAGTTTATTCAGGCCTAATTCACCCCTCCACTTT	CASSLFRPNSPLHF	NA	TRBV27	TRBJ1-6	NA
TGTGCCAGCAGTCCCAGACTAGCGGAATCTCCGAGGGAGCAGTTCTTC	CASSPRLAESPREQFF	NA	TRBV6-6	TRBJ2-1	TRBD2
TGTGCCAGCAGTGAGCAGGGGGCAATTAGAGAGACCCAGTACTTC	CASSEQGAIRETQYF	NA	TRBV6-1	TRBJ2-5	TRBD1
TGTGCCACCAGCACCCGGGACAGGGATTCCTACGAGCAGTACTTC	CATSTRDRDSYEQYF	NA	TRBV15	TRBJ2-7	TRBD1
TGTGCCAGCAGCACACAGGGAAGGGGAGAGACCCAGTACTTC	CASSTQGRGETQYF	NA	TRBV13	TRBJ2-5	NA
TGCAGCGTGAGGGGACTGTACGAGCAGTACTTC	CSVRGLYEQYF	NA	TRBV29-1	TRBJ2-7	NA
TGTGCCACCAGCAGAGTTAGAGAGAGCAATCAGCCCCAGCATTTT	CATSRVRESNQPQHF	NA	TRBV15	TRBJ1-5	NA
TGTGCCAGCAGTACAGGTCGGTCGAGTGTTGAAGCTTTCTTT	CASSTGRSSVEAFF	NA	TRBV28	TRBJ1-1	NA
TGTGCCACCGCGACGGGGGACGCGTGGGGGAACATTCAGTACTTC	CATATGDAWGNIQYF	NA	TRBV6-5	TRBJ2-4	NA
TGCGCCACCATGACAGGCGTTAATTCACCCCTCCACTTT	CATMTGVNSPLHF	NA	TRBV10-2	TRBJ1-6	NA
TGTGCCAGCAGCTCAACAGGGGGCTTAGGAAACACCATATATTTT	CASSSTGGLGNTIYF	NA	TRBV7-9	TRBJ1-3	TRBD1
TGCGCCACAGACCGGACAGGGCTGTCGGGGGAGCTGTTTTTT	CATDRTGLSGELFF	few	TRBV10-2	TRBJ2-2	TRBD1
TGTGCCAGCAGTCGCTATAGTACTAGCGGGGGGACCACAGATACGCAGTATTTT	CASSRYSTSGGTTDTQYF	NA	TRBV3-1/TRBV3-2	TRBJ2-3	TRBD2
TGTGCCAGCAGCTCTGACAGGGGGACAGATACGCAGTATTTT	CASSSDRGTDTQYF	NA	TRBV7-9	TRBJ2-3	TRBD1
TGTGCCAGCAAGGAAGGACAGCTTGGAAACACCATATATTTT	CASKEGQLGNTIYF	NA	TRBV6-5	TRBJ1-3	NA
TGCAGCGCCGACATTCTAGCGGGGGGGTTGTACCAAGAGACCCAGTACTTC	CSADILAGGLYQETQYF	once	TRBV29-1	TRBJ2-5	TRBD2
TGTGCCAGCAGTTTCCCGGGACAGGCTTCCTACGAGCAGTACTTC	CASSFPGQASYEQYF	NA	TRBV6-6	TRBJ2-7	TRBD1
TGTGCCAGCAGCTTATACAGGGGGCAGACTGAAGCTTTCTTT	CASSLYRGQTEAFF	NA	TRBV3-1/TRBV3-2	TRBJ1-1	TRBD1
TGTGCCAGCACCCTAGACACTGAAGCTTTCTTT	CASTLDTEAFF	NA	TRBV6-5	TRBJ1-1	NA
TGTGCCAGCAGTTCCACAGGGGTAGGTGGCTACACCTTC	CASSSTGVGGYTF	NA	TRBV28	TRBJ1-2	TRBD1
TGTGCCTGGAGTAGGGGGTTCAATCAGCCCCAGCATTTT	CAWSRGFNQPQHF	few	TRBV30	TRBJ1-5	NA
TGTGCCAGCAGCCAAGGACCCCCGCGGGGTAGCTCTGAAGCTTTCTTT	CASSQGPPRGSSEAFF	NA	TRBV3-1/TRBV3-2	TRBJ1-1	NA
TGTGCCAGCAGGCGGGGTTACAATGAGCAGTTCTTC	CASRRGYNEQFF	NA	TRBV2	TRBJ2-1	NA
TGTGTTACTACGGGAAATGGAAACACCATATATTTT	CVTTGNGNTIYF	NA	TRBV19	TRBJ1-3	NA
TGTGCCAGCAGCCTTAGCGGGGTGAAGGCAGAGACCCAGTACTTC	CASSLSGVKAETQYF	NA	TRBV5-4	TRBJ2-5	TRBD2
TGTGCCAGCTCACGAGACAGGGGCGAGACCCAGTACTTC	CASSRDRGETQYF	NA	TRBV18	TRBJ2-5	TRBD1
TGTGCCAGTAAATCTACGGGGACAGGGGTGAGAAAACTGTTTTTT	CASKSTGTGVRKLFF	NA	TRBV19	TRBJ1-4	TRBD1
TGTGCCTGGAGTCAAACTGAAGCTTTCTTT	CAWSQTEAFF	NA	TRBV30	TRBJ1-1	NA
TGTGCCAGCAGTTACGTGGGGGGCCAAGAGACCCAGTACTTC	CASSYVGGQETQYF	few	TRBV6-5	TRBJ2-5	NA
TGTGCCAGCAGCTTAGGCGGGGGCTTAGACTATGGCTACACCTTC	CASSLGGGLDYGYTF	few	TRBV7-9	TRBJ1-2	NA
TGTGCCAGCAGCCCCCGCGGACTAGCATACAACGAGCAGTACTTC	CASSPRGLAYNEQYF	NA	TRBV5-6	TRBJ2-7	TRBD2
TGTGCCAGCAGCCAAGATGCGGGGGGAGGAAGCGACGAGCAGTACTTC	CASSQDAGGGSDEQYF	NA	TRBV4-2	TRBJ2-7	TRBD2
TGTGCCAGCAGTGTCGGGGGGACAGGGCAAGGGAGAATGGAAGCTTTCTTT	CASSVGGTGQGRMEAFF	NA	TRBV2	TRBJ1-1	TRBD1
TGTGCCAGCAGCCCCCGGACAGACATTTCTGGGACTGAAGCTTTCTTT	CASSPRTDISGTEAFF	NA	TRBV13	TRBJ1-1	NA
TGTGCCATCAGTTCGGGACACCCCTACGAGCAGTACTTC	CAISSGHPYEQYF	NA	TRBV10-3	TRBJ2-7	NA
TGTGCCACCAGAGCCTCCGGGACAGGGGTTAACACTGAAGCTTTCTTT	CATRASGTGVNTEAFF	NA	TRBV24-1	TRBJ1-1	TRBD1
TGTGCCAGCAGAGTGGGGGGCTATGGCTACACCTTC	CASRVGGYGYTF	NA	TRBV6-5	TRBJ1-2	NA
TGTGCCACAACGCGAGGCGGGGGGTACGAAGCTTTCTTT	CATTRGGGYEAFF	few	TRBV28	TRBJ1-1	NA
TGTGCCAGCAGTGCTACAGGGCGACAACAGCCCCAGCATTTT	CASSATGRQQPQHF	NA	TRBV2	TRBJ1-5	NA
TGTGCCGGCAGGGGCTCCGGGGAGCTGTTTTTT	CAGRGSGELFF	NA	TRBV28	TRBJ2-2	NA
TGTGCCAGCAGCTTGACCGGGGGAGGTAGCGCCGGGGAGCTGTTTTTT	CASSLTGGGSAGELFF	NA	TRBV5-4	TRBJ2-2	NA
TGTGCCTACCTAGCGGGGCGGTTAAGCTCCTACAATGAGCAGTTCTTC	CAYLAGRLSSYNEQFF	NA	TRBV30	TRBJ2-1	TRBD2
TGTGCCAGCAGCGTGGGGGGATTCTATGGCTACACCTTC	CASSVGGFYGYTF	NA	TRBV3-1/TRBV3-2	TRBJ1-2	NA
TGTGCCAGCAGCCACAGGGACCTCTACGAGCAGTACTTC	CASSHRDLYEQYF	NA	TRBV6-5	TRBJ2-7	NA
TGTGCCAGCACCCTATACACTGAAGCTTTCTTT	CASTLYTEAFF	NA	TRBV28	TRBJ1-1	NA
TGTGCCAGCAGCCAAGAGACCCGGGCTAGCGGGAGGGGTATGACAGATACGCAGTATTTT	CASSQETRASGRGMTDTQYF	once	TRBV4-2	TRBJ2-3	TRBD2
TGTGCCAGCAGTGGAAGGTGGGCTCAGGAGGGGGAGCAGTACTTC	CASSGRWAQEGEQYF	once	TRBV2	TRBJ2-7	NA
TGTGCCAGCAGCGGGGGGCCGACTAGCGGGGGCTACGAGCAGTACTTC	CASSGGPTSGGYEQYF	NA	TRBV7-8	TRBJ2-7	TRBD2
TGTGCCAGCAGCTTTCGTCGACAGGACGAGCAGTACTTC	CASSFRRQDEQYF	NA	TRBV5-4	TRBJ2-7	NA
TGCGCCAGCAGCCCCTTCGGGGAAGGCTTGAACTATGGCTACACCTTC	CASSPFGEGLNYGYTF	NA	TRBV4-1	TRBJ1-2	NA
TGTGCCAGCAGCCAAGGGGGGGGGCGAGCCTTTCAGCCCCAGCATTTT	CASSQGGGRAFQPQHF	NA	TRBV3-1/TRBV3-2	TRBJ1-5	NA
TGTGCCAGCATCCGACACAGCCAAAACCTCTATGGCTACACCTTC	CASIRHSQNLYGYTF	NA	TRBV2	TRBJ1-2	NA
TGTGCCAGCAGCCACTCGGGAGGACAGGGATCCCTCTCCTATAATTCACCCCTCCACTTT	CASSHSGGQGSLSYNSPLHF	once	TRBV6-6	TRBJ1-6	TRBD1
TGCGCCAGCAGCTTCCTCGGACAGGGTGGGTTTAATGAGCAGTTCTTC	CASSFLGQGGFNEQFF	NA	TRBV5-1	TRBJ2-1	TRBD1
TGTGCCAGCAGTTCCCGGACAGGTCGCTACATCTTC	CASSSRTGRYIF	NA	TRBV27	TRBJ1-2	TRBD1
TGTGCCATCAGCCCTCAGGTGACCTACGAGCAGTACTTC	CAISPQVTYEQYF	NA	TRBV10-3	TRBJ2-7	NA
TGTGCCAGCAGCTCCGGACATCTCGGGGGTTTGTCCGGGGAGCTGTTTTTT	CASSSGHLGGLSGELFF	once	TRBV5-8	TRBJ2-2	NA
TGTGCCAGCAGTGGGGGTCAGGGGGTTTTGAATGAGCAGTTCTTC	CASSGGQGVLNEQFF	once	TRBV27	TRBJ2-1	TRBD1